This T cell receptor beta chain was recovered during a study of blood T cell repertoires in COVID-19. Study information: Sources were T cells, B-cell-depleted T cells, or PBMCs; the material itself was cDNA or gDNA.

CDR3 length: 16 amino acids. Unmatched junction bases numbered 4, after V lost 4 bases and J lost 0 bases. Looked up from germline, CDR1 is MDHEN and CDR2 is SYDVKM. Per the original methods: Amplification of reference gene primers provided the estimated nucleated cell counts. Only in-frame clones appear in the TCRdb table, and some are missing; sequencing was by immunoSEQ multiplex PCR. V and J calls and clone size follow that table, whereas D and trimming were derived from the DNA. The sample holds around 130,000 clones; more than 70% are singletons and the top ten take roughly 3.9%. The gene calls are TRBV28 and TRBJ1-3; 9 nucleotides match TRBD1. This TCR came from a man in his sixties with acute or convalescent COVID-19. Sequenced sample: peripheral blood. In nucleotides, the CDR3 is TGTGCCAGCAGTTGGGGACAGGGAGACTCTGGAAACACCATATATTTT. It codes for CASSWGQGDSGNTIYF.